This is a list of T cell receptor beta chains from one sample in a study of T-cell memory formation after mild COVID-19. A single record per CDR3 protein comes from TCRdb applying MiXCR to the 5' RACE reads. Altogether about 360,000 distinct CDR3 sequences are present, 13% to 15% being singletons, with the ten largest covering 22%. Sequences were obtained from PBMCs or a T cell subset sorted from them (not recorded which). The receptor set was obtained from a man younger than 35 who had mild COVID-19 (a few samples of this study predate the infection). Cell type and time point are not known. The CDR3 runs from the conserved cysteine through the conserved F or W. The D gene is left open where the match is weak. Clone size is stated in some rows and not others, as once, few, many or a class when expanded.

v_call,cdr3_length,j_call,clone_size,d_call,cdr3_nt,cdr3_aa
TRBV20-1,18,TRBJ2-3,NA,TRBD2,TGCAGTGCTACACCTGGACTAGGACGTGCGGTTGGCACAGATACGCAGTATTTT,CSATPGLGRAVGTDTQYF
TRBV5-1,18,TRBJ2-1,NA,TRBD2,TGCGCCAGCAGCTTGGTGGCGGGGGTTCCGAGCTCCTACAATGAGCAGTTCTTC,CASSLVAGVPSSYNEQFF
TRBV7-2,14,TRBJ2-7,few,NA,TGTGCCAGCAGCTTATTTATCCGTCCGCGGGAGCAGTACTTC,CASSLFIRPREQYF
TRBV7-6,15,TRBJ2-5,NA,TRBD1,TGTGCCAGCAGCTTAGCCGGGACAGGGAAAGAGACCCAGTACTTC,CASSLAGTGKETQYF
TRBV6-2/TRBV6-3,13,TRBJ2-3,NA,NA,TGTGCCAGCAGTGCCCCGAGTCGGTTTACGCAGTATTTT,CASSAPSRFTQYF
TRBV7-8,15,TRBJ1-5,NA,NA,TGTGCCAGCAGCTTAGGGGGCGGGCTGCATCAGCCCCAGCATTTT,CASSLGGGLHQPQHF
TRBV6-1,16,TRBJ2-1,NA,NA,TGTGCCAGCAGTGAATGGGACTGGAGCTCCTACAATGAGCAGTTCTTC,CASSEWDWSSYNEQFF
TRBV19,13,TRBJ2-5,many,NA,TGTGCCAGTAGTATTATCTCTAAAGAGACCCAGTACTTC,CASSIISKETQYF
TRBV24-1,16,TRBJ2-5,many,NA,TGTGCCACCAGTGATTTCCCAAGCCCCCATCGGGAGACCCAGTACTTC,CATSDFPSPHRETQYF
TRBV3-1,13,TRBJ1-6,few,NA,TGTGCCAGCAGCCAATGGGGTGATTCACCCCTCCACTTT,CASSQWGDSPLHF
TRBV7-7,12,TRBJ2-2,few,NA,TGTGCCAGCAGCTCAACTGGCGGGGAGCTGTTTTTT,CASSSTGGELFF